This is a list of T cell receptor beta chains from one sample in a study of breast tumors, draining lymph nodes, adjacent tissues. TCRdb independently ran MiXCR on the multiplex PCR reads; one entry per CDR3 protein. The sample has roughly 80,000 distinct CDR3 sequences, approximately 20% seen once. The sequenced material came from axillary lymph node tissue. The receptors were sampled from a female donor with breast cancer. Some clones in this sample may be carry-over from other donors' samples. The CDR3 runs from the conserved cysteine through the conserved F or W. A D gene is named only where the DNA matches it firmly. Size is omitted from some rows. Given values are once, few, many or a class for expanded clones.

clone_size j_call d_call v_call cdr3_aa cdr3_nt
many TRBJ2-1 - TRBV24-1 CATLGGGDNEQFF TGTGCCACACTAGGGGGAGGGGACAATGAGCAGTTCTTC
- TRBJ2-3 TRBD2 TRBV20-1 CSARDRGRAPDTQYF TGCAGTGCTAGGGATCGCGGGAGGGCCCCAGATACGCAGTATTTT
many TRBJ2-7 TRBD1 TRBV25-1 CASSEYSGTGADEQYF TGTGCCAGCAGTGAATATTCAGGGACAGGGGCGGACGAGCAGTACTTC
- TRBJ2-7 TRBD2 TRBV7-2 CASSPGGSSGEQYF TGTGCCAGCAGCCCGGGCGGGAGCTCTGGCGAGCAGTACTTC
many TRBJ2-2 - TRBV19 CASSVGAAAGELFF TGTGCCAGTAGCGTCGGGGCGGCGGCCGGGGAGCTGTTTTTT
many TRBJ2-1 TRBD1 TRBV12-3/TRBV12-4 CASSRTGGKGEQFF TGTGCCAGCAGTCGGACAGGGGGAAAGGGTGAGCAGTTCTTC
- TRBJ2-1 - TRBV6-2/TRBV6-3 CASGSSSKQFF TGTGCCAGCGGCTCTAGCTCTAAGCAGTTCTTC
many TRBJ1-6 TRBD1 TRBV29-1 CSVTLGGASSPLHF TGCAGCGTAACTTTAGGGGGCGCTTCCTCACCCCTCCACTTT
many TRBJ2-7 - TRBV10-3 CAISKGRDYEQYF TGTGCCATCAGCAAAGGACGCGACTACGAGCAGTACTTC
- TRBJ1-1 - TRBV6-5 CASKRTSNTEAFF TGTGCCAGCAAGAGGACCTCGAACACTGAAGCTTTCTTT
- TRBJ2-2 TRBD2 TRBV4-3 CASSQGAGANTGELFF TGCGCCAGCAGCCAAGGTGCGGGAGCGAACACCGGGGAGCTGTTCTTT
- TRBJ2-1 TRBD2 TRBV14 CASSQQPGTSGAEQFF TGTGCCAGCAGCCAGCAGCCTGGGACTAGCGGTGCTGAGCAGTTCTTC
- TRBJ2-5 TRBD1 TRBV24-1 CATRVDRGAEVF TGTGCCACCAGGGTGGACAGGGGCGCCGAGGTCTTC
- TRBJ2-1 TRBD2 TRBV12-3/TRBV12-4 CASSDATGGSSYSEQFF TGTGCCAGCAGTGATGCGACTGGCGGGAGCTCCTACAGTGAGCAGTTCTTC
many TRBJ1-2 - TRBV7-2 CASSVETRLYGYTF TGTGCCAGCAGCGTTGAGACGAGACTCTATGGCTACACCTTC
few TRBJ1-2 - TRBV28 CASSLLTQGYYGYTF TGTGCCAGCAGTTTACTGACACAGGGTTACTATGGCTACACCTTC
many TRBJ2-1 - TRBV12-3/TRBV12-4 CASSLAGGRNEQFF TGTGCCAGCAGTTTAGCGGGAGGTCGCAATGAGCAGTTCTTC
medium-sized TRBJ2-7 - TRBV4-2 CASSQGGVSLNEQYF TGTGCCAGCAGCCAAGGTGGAGTATCCTTAAACGAGCAGTACTTC
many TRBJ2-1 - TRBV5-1 CASSLRSAPDEQFF TGCGCCAGCAGCTTACGATCGGCACCCGATGAGCAGTTCTTC